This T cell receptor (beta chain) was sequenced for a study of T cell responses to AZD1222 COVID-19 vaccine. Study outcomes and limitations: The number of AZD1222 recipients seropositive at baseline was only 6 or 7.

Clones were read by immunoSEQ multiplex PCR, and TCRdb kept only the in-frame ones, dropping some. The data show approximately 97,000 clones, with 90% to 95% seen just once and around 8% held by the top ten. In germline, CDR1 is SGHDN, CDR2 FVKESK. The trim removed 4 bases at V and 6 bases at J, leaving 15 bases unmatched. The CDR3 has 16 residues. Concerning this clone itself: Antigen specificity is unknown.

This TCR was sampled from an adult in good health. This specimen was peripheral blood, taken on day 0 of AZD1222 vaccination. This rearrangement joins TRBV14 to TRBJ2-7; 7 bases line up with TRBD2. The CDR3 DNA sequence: TGTGCCAGCAGCCCCCTTAAGGGTTCAGGGAGGGGCGAGCAGTACTTC. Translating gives CASSPLKGSGRGEQYF.